This record concerns one TCR beta chain sequence. The data belong to a study of blood T cell repertoires in COVID-19. Original methodology: Reference gene primers were amplified, and this amplification served to estimate nucleated cell counts. Measured with immunoSEQ multiplex PCR; TCRdb has only the in-frame clones, and not every one. The D gene and trimming were derived from the DNA, and the V and J assignments and clone size from that table. The sample consists of over 600,000 clones, about 87% of them appearing once. The CDR3 consists of 18 residues. CDR1 and CDR2 from the germline V gene are LGHNT and FRNRAP. Trimming took 4 bases from V and 7 from J; bases not matched to a gene: 16.

Sequenced sample: peripheral blood. The receptor was isolated from a woman younger than 30 with acute or convalescent COVID-19. This chain joins TRBV12-5 and TRBJ1-4; TRBD1 matches 9 bases. The CDR3, as DNA: TGTGCTAGTGGTTCCTCCCTGAGACAGGGGGGAAAGGGTGAAAAACTGTTTTTT. It is translated as CASGSSLRQGGKGEKLFF.